These 31 T cell receptor beta chains originate from one sample sequenced in a study of cytomegalovirus exposure and HLA in healthy donors. PCR amplification relied on 60 Vbeta primers (plus 13 Jbeta primers). The repertoire was sequenced with immunoSEQ multiplex PCR; TCRdb's copy has only in-frame clones and lacks some. The sample consists of under 150,000 clones, roughly three quarters of them appearing once. Specimen: PBMCs. The receptors here all came from a woman between 35 and 50 years old in good health and CMV-seronegative.

The rearrangement uses TRBV11-2 and TRBJ1-2; D unclear. CDR3 length: 13 residues. Trimming removed 5 bases at V and 4 bases at J, with 11 bases between. Germline V gene data show CDR1 as SGHAT and CDR2 as FQNNGV. DNA for the CDR3: TGTGCCAGCAGCCGAGGACTGAGCTATGGCTACACCTTC. Amino acid sequence: CASSRGLSYGYTF.

In its sample, this clone was seen a few times. The chain employs TRBV27 and TRBJ1-6; possible D gene TRBD1, 6 bases. The CDR3 runs 15 residues. Trimming took off 6 bases at V and 3 bases at J, with 12 bases between the two ends. Germline CDR1 is MNHEY and CDR2 is SMNVEV (reference sequence). The CDR3 region is CASRQGKNYNSPLHF. Here the CDR3 DNA reads TGTGCCAGCAGACAGGGTAAAAACTATAATTCACCCCTCCACTTT.

This clone has just one count. The CDR3 here is CASSLHRVSTNEKLFF. CDR3 in DNA: TGTGCCAGCAGCTTGCACAGGGTTTCAACTAATGAAAAACTGTTTTTT. V gene TRBV7-2 combines with J gene TRBJ1-4, with D tentatively TRBD1 (6 bases). V lost 3 bases and J lost 0, with 11 bases in between. Germline CDR1 and CDR2: SGHTA and FQGNSA. The CDR3 spans 16 residues.

The rearrangement links TRBV29-1 to TRBJ2-2; possibly TRBD1 for D (5 bases). V lost 6 bases and J lost 8, with 22 bases in between. The CDR3 runs 15 residues. CDR1 SQVTM and CDR2 ANQGSEA come from the germline V gene. CDR3 protein: CSVYRFSQVKGELFF. The CDR3 coding sequence is TGCAGCGTCTACAGGTTTTCTCAGGTCAAGGGGGAGCTGTTTTTT.

The chain has TRBV4-2 and TRBJ2-7; a weak D match, TRBD1 (6 bases). V lost 1 base to trimming and J lost 1 base, with 26 bases between them. In germline, CDR1 is LGHNA, CDR2 YNFKEQ. The CDR3 has 20 residues. The CDR3 region is CASSQVRGTRQGKISYEQYF. CDR3 DNA: TGTGCCAGCAGCCAAGTTAGGGGAACCCGGCAGGGGAAGATTTCCTACGAGCAGTACTTC.

The chain couples TRBV27 to TRBJ1-5, with TRBD1 as a possible D gene (6 bases). CDR1 MNHEY and CDR2 SMNVEV come from the germline V gene (reference sequence). This CDR3 spans 17 amino acids. Trimming removed 6 bases at V and 4 bases at J, with 22 bases between. The DNA of the CDR3 is TGTGCCAGCAGCCTACAGGGACCGCGCCCGACAAATCAGCCCCAGCATTTT. The encoded protein is CASSLQGPRPTNQPQHF.

The gene calls are TRBV30 and TRBJ2-2; 8 bases line up with TRBD1. There are 14 residues in the CDR3. Trimming at V came to 4 bases and at J to 4 bases, leaving 5 bases not matched to a gene. Germline CDR1 GTSNPN, CDR2 SVGIG (reference sequence). CDR3 in DNA: TGTGCCTGGACCACCGGACAGGGCACCGGGGAGCTGTTTTTT. This sequence encodes CAWTTGQGTGELFF.

This clone occurred a few times. The V and J genes are TRBV23-1 and TRBJ2-7; a possible D gene is TRBD2 (5 bases). TRBV23-1 is an ORF, and what it does is uncertain. The CDR3 length is 11 residues. The V end was cut by 11 bases, the J end by 5 bases, with 13 bases between. The CDR3 sequence: CAPRPGNEQYF. The CDR3 nucleotides read TGCGCCCCCCGCCCGGGGAACGAGCAGTACTTC.

This clone was counted at least ten times. In the same sample, other DNA sequences code for this CDR3. This sequence joins TRBV18 and TRBJ1-1, with unresolved D. Deletions cut 3 bases from V and 0 bases from J, with 5 bases between. The length of the CDR3 is 13 residues. Germline lookup yields CDR1 KGHSH and CDR2 LQKENI. Here the CDR3 reads CASSPNLNTEAFF. DNA of the CDR3: TGTGCCAGCTCACCGAACTTGAACACTGAAGCTTTCTTT. Based on the CDR3 plus reference TRBV18 and TRBJ1-1, the full variable domain is NAGVMQNPRHLVRRRGQEARLRCSPMKGHSHVYWYRQLPEEGLKFMVYLQKENIIDESGMPKERFSAEFPKEGPSILRIQQVVRGDSAAYFCASSPNLNTEAFFGQGTRLTVV.

This chain connects TRBV19 to TRBJ2-5, with D perhaps matching TRBD2 (6 bases). The germline V gene encodes CDR1 LNHDA and CDR2 SQIVND (reference sequence). The CDR3 consists of 14 residues. Trimming shortened V by 2 bases and J by 7 bases, and 14 bases separated the two germline ends. This chain's CDR3 is CASSISGGVVTQYF. CDR3 DNA sequence: TGTGCCAGTAGTATATCAGGAGGGGTCGTGACCCAGTACTTC.

This chain uses TRBV6-1 with TRBJ1-1, with D perhaps TRBD1 (5 bases). CDR1 MNHNS and CDR2 SASEGT come from the germline V gene. CDR3 length: 14 amino acids. CDR3 nucleotide sequence: TGTGCAGGGGTATCGGACGGGAGGCGCACTGAAGCTTTCTTT. Its translation: CAGVSDGRRTEAFF.

This chain joins TRBV6-6 and TRBJ2-2; D is undetermined. Germline V gene data show CDR1 as MNHNY and CDR2 as SVGAGI (reference sequence). Between the trimmed V and J ends, which lost 2 bases and 0 bases, there was a span of 7 bases. The CDR3 is 15 residues long. CDR3 protein: CASSYNSPNTGELFF. In nucleotides, the CDR3 is TGTGCCAGCAGTTACAACAGTCCGAACACCGGGGAGCTGTTTTTT.

This chain uses TRBV5-4 with TRBJ2-7, with 8 bases aligning to TRBD1. The trim removed 1 base at V and 6 bases at J, leaving 15 bases unmatched. The CDR3 sequence is 17 residues long. CDR1 SGHNT and CDR2 YYREEE come from the germline V gene (reference sequence). CDR3 in DNA: TGTGCCAGCAGCTTGAGGGGGACAGGTCCATCGCGGGGCGAGCAGTACTTC. This translates into CASSLRGTGPSRGEQYF.

The V gene is TRBV6-5, the J gene TRBJ1-2; TRBD1 is a possible D gene (6 bases). The CDR3 extends over 16 amino acids. Germline loops: CDR1 MNHEY, CDR2 SVGAGI. V dropped 4 bases and J dropped 3 bases, with 18 bases sitting between them. DNA of the CDR3: TGTGCCAGCAGTTCAGGACAGAAAGTTAGGGACTATGGCTACACCTTC. This translates into CASSSGQKVRDYGYTF.

This clone has a handful of counts. The junction does not match germline at one end; this may be a read error. This sequence joins TRBV7-9 and TRBJ1-4; D gene ambiguous. This CDR3 region has 16 residues. The germline CDR1 and CDR2 sequences are SEHNR and FQNEAQ (reference sequence). Here the CDR3 reads CSSSSDSPLTLGKLFF. The CDR3 coding sequence is TGTTCCAGCAGCTCCGACTCTCCGCTAACGTTGGGAAAACTGTTTTTT.

The sample holds a few counts of this clone. The rearrangement uses TRBV9 and TRBJ2-7; possible D gene TRBD2, 7 bases. CDR1 and CDR2 (germline): SGDLS, YYNGEE. CDR3 length: 16 amino acids. With 3 bases removed from V and 5 bases from J, the gap between germline ends came to 21 bases. The CDR3 reads CASSGGLGGARHEQYF. CDR3 DNA sequence: TGTGCCAGCAGCGGTGGGCTAGGGGGGGCGAGGCACGAGCAGTACTTC. Full variable domain (remainder filled in from reference TRBV9 and TRBJ2-7): DSGVTQTPKHLITATGQRVTLRCSPRSGDLSVYWYQQSLDQGLQFLIQYYNGEERAKGNILERFSAQQFPDLHSELNLSSLELGDSALYFCASSGGLGGARHEQYFGPGTRLTVT.

Turning to this clone: Mismatch with germline at one junction end may stem from a read error. V and J are TRBV7-8 and TRBJ1-2; TRBD1 matches 9 bases. CDR1 is SGHVS, CDR2 FQNEAQ, per germline. This CDR3 has 15 amino acids. The CDR3 is CASSSDRGANHGYTF. The DNA for the CDR3 is TGTGCCAGCAGCTCGGACAGGGGAGCTAACCATGGCTACACCTTC. Variable domain in full (rest from reference TRBV7-8 and TRBJ1-2): GAGVSQSPRYKVAKRGQDVALRCDPISGHVSLFWYQQALGQGPEFLTYFQNEAQLDKSGLPSDRFFAERPEGSVSTLKIQRTQQEDSAVYLCASSSDRGANHGYTFGSGTRLTVV.

This chain links TRBV9 with TRBJ2-5, with 10 bases matching TRBD1. V was pared by 4 bases and J by 4 bases, with 10 bases of the junction left unmatched. The CDR3 is 16 residues long. Germline-derived CDR1 and CDR2 are SGDLS and YYNGEE. CDR3 amino acids: CASSSLTGGQGETQYF. The CDR3 coding sequence is TGTGCCAGCAGCTCTCTGACAGGGGGCCAGGGAGAGACCCAGTACTTC.

To note about this clone: Other DNA sequences in this specimen translate into the identical CDR3. The chain couples TRBV6-5 to TRBJ2-7, with TRBD2 matching 7 bases. V gave up 5 bases and J gave up 6 bases; unmatched junction bases: 1. Per the germline V gene, CDR1 is MNHEY and CDR2 is SVGAGI. CDR3 size: 11 residues. The CDR3: CASSPGGEQYF. CDR3 nucleotides: TGTGCCAGCAGTCCGGGGGGCGAGCAGTACTTC.

This chain uses TRBV27 with TRBJ2-1, with 8 bases identical to TRBD2. Germline V CDR1 and CDR2: MNHEY, SMNVEV (reference sequence). The CDR3 covers 15 residues. V was pared by 5 bases and J by 7 bases, with 10 bases of the junction left unmatched. CDR3 coding DNA: TGTGCCAGCAGTCCCCTCGAGCGGGGGAAGAATGAGCAGTTCTTC. Translation gives CASSPLERGKNEQFF.

The chain recombines TRBV10-2 with TRBJ1-2, with D possibly TRBD1 on 6 matching bases. Per the germline V gene, CDR1 is WSHSY and CDR2 is SAAADI. V lost 6 bases and J lost 4, with 9 bases in between. The CDR3 totals 12 residues. Here the CDR3 DNA reads TGCGCCAGCAGCCAGACAGGCTATGGCTACACCTTC. It specifies CASSQTGYGYTF.

This clone was detected only a few times. This sequence joins TRBV7-9 and TRBJ1-6; 10 bases agree with TRBD1. CDR3 size: 14 residues. Germline V CDR1 and CDR2: SEHNR, FQNEAQ (reference sequence). V lost 4 bases, J lost 7 bases, and 1 base stayed unmatched. The CDR3 loop is CASSSGQGNSPLHF. The CDR3 DNA sequence: TGTGCCAGCAGCTCGGGACAGGGGAATTCACCCCTCCACTTT.

The chain employs TRBV13 and TRBJ1-6; D is perhaps TRBD1 (6 bases). V was cut by 2 bases and J by 14 bases, with 13 bases left in between. Germline CDR1 reads PRHDT; CDR2 reads FYEKMQ (reference sequence). This CDR3 region has 13 residues. Written as DNA, the CDR3 is TGTGCCAGCAGCTTAATGACAGGCTCAGCCCTCCACTTT. The encoded protein is CASSLMTGSALHF.

The chain is built from TRBV4-3 and TRBJ2-3, with TRBD2 as a possible D gene (6 bases). The V end was cut by 0 bases, the J end by 0 bases, with 16 bases between. Germline lookup yields CDR1 LGHNA and CDR2 YSLEER. The CDR3 loop spans 18 amino acids. The CDR3 reads CASSQDIPAGASTDTQYF. The CDR3 nucleotides read TGCGCCAGCAGCCAAGATATCCCAGCGGGCGCTAGCACAGATACGCAGTATTTT.

The chain couples TRBV5-4 to TRBJ1-2; possibly TRBD1 for D (5 bases). The V gene's germline CDR1 is SGHNT and CDR2 YYREEE (reference sequence). V was clipped by 4 bases and J by 5 bases, with 12 bases between them. The CDR3 contains 13 residues. The CDR3 reads CASSPTENYGYTF. The CDR3, as DNA: TGTGCCAGCAGCCCGACAGAGAATTATGGCTACACCTTC.

The rearrangement uses TRBV7-9 and TRBJ1-1, with D tentatively TRBD1 (5 bases). The CDR3 length is 16 residues. CDR1 and CDR2 (germline): SEHNR, FQNEAQ (reference sequence). Trimming cost V 3 bases and J 2 bases, with 16 bases left between them. The CDR3 is CASSFTGAGVNTEAFF. CDR3 DNA: TGTGCCAGCAGCTTTACCGGGGCGGGAGTCAACACTGAAGCTTTCTTT. Full variable domain (outside the CDR3, taken from reference TRBV7-9 and TRBJ1-1): DTGVSQNPRHKITKRGQNVTFRCDPISEHNRLYWYRQTLGQGPEFLTYFQNEAQLEKSRLLSDRFSAERPKGSFSTLEIQRTEQGDSAMYLCASSFTGAGVNTEAFFGQGTRLTVV.

This sequence joins TRBV7-2 and TRBJ1-5, with a weak D call TRBD1 (6 bases). The CDR3 spans 15 residues. Trimming stripped 8 bases from V and 6 bases from J, with 20 bases between. CDR1 SGHTA and CDR2 FQGNSA come from the germline V gene. The CDR3 sequence: CASRRGAEVGQPQHF. DNA for the CDR3: TGTGCCAGCCGACGGGGGGCTGAAGTGGGTCAGCCCCAGCATTTT.

This chain links TRBV14 with TRBJ2-7; 8 positions match TRBD1. This CDR3 region has 15 residues. The germline CDR1 and CDR2 sequences are SGHDN and FVKESK. With 4 bases clipped from V and 1 base from J, the junction kept 6 bases outside the gene matches. This chain's CDR3 is CASSRIRDRSYEQYF. In nucleotides, the CDR3 is TGTGCCAGCAGCCGAATCCGGGACAGGTCCTACGAGCAGTACTTC.

The chain joins TRBV7-8 to TRBJ1-4, with D unresolved. The CDR3 has 13 amino acids. V lost 11 bases and J lost 6, with 16 bases in between. Germline V gene data show CDR1 as SGHVS and CDR2 as FQNEAQ. CDR3 residues: CAGGGRVDEKLFF. The DNA of the CDR3 is TGTGCCGGCGGCGGGAGGGTCGATGAAAAACTGTTTTTT.

The J gene is TRBJ2-1, the V gene TRBV2, with D perhaps TRBD2 (6 bases). The CDR3 is 13 residues long. Germline CDR1 and CDR2: SNHLY and FYNNEI. Trimming cost V 7 bases and J 8 bases, with 15 bases left between them. This CDR3 is CASTDGGADEQFF. The CDR3 bases are TGTGCCAGCACCGACGGAGGGGCCGATGAGCAGTTCTTC.

This rearrangement joins TRBV7-9 to TRBJ1-5, with 8 nucleotides matching TRBD1. Germline CDR1 is SEHNR and CDR2 is FQNEAQ (reference sequence). The CDR3 has 14 residues. V trimming: 4 bases; J trimming: 7 bases; junction bases outside the gene matches: 6. The CDR3: CASSSGGLGQPQHF. The CDR3 nucleotides read TGTGCCAGCAGCTCAGGGGGCCTGGGGCAGCCCCAGCATTTT.